These 13 T cell receptor beta chains were sequenced from one sample in a study of blood T cell repertoires in COVID-19. Assay used: immunoSEQ multiplex PCR; TCRdb lists only in-frame clones, some missing. Here the sample spans around 270,000 clones, approximately 90% being singletons. Specimen: peripheral blood. All receptors derive from a man between 35 and 55 years old with acute or convalescent COVID-19.

This clone was detected a few times. The genes are TRBV6-6 and TRBJ2-7; TRBD1 matches 7 bases. The CDR3 contains 14 residues. V shed 5 bases, J shed 2 bases, and the junction held 6 bases outside the gene matches. Germline V gene data show CDR1 as MNHNY and CDR2 as SVGAGI (reference sequence). The CDR3 loop is CASSRDREPYEQYF. CDR3 nucleotide sequence: TGTGCCAGCAGTCGCGACAGGGAACCCTACGAGCAGTACTTC.

J is TRBJ1-2 and V is TRBV27; 7 bases are shared with TRBD1. The length of the CDR3 is 16 residues. Trimming cost V 4 bases and J 2 bases; bases outside gene matches: 10. The V gene's germline CDR1 is MNHEY and CDR2 SMNVEV (reference sequence). This chain's CDR3 is CASSSLGGALNYGYTF. In DNA, the CDR3 is TGTGCCAGCAGTTCCTTAGGGGGCGCTCTAAACTATGGCTACACCTTC.

The CDR3 loop is CASSSPGLNSGNTIYF. The CDR3 nucleotides are TGTGCCAGCAGTTCTCCAGGACTGAACTCTGGAAACACCATATATTTT. The gene calls are TRBV6-5 and TRBJ1-3, with D uncertain. The CDR3 length is 16 residues. Trimming shortened V by 4 bases and J by 0 bases, and 13 bases separated the two germline ends. Looked up from germline, CDR1 is MNHEY and CDR2 is SVGAGI.

V is TRBV5-1 and J is TRBJ1-1; maybe TRBD1 (5 bases). The V end was cut by 0 bases, the J end by 1 base, with 10 bases between. Germline assignment: CDR1 SGHRS and CDR2 YFSETQ. The CDR3 has 15 amino acids. CDR3 DNA: TGCGCCAGCAGCTTGGCCATAGGGGCGAACACTGAAGCTTTCTTT. This sequence encodes CASSLAIGANTEAFF. Variable domain in full (rest from reference TRBV5-1 and TRBJ1-1): KAGVTQTPRYLIKTRGQQVTLSCSPISGHRSVSWYQQTPGQGLQFLFEYFSETQRNKGNFPGRFSGRQFSNSRSEMNVSTLELGDSALYLCASSLAIGANTEAFFGQGTRLTVV.

V usage is TRBV5-1 and J usage is TRBJ1-4; 9 bases are shared with TRBD1. The length of the CDR3 is 15 residues. After removal of 5 bases from V and 5 bases from J, the junction contained 7 bases not matched to a gene. Germline loops: CDR1 SGHRS, CDR2 YFSETQ. The CDR3 DNA reads as TGCGCCAGCAGTTTGTCGGGACAGGGAAATGAAAAACTGTTTTTT. Protein: CASSLSGQGNEKLFF.

The rearrangement links TRBV19 to TRBJ1-6, with D uncertain. This CDR3 comprises 10 residues. Germline V CDR1 and CDR2: LNHDA, SQIVND (reference sequence). The CDR3 coding sequence is TGTGGCACAATTCAACAGTCCCTCCACTTT. Its protein is CGTIQQSLHF.

This clone was observed a single time. The rearrangement uses TRBV10-3 and TRBJ1-4; 9 positions agree with TRBD1. The CDR3 runs 15 residues. Germline CDR1 reads ENHRY; CDR2 reads SYGVKD. V gave up 2 bases and J gave up 7 bases; unmatched junction bases: 5. The CDR3 loop is CAISENRGPGEKLFF. CDR3 DNA: TGTGCCATCAGTGAGAACAGGGGGCCGGGTGAAAAACTGTTTTTT.

The CDR3 sequence is CASSPAGTGGEQYF. In DNA form, the CDR3 reads TGTGCCAGCAGTCCCGCCGGGACAGGGGGGGAGCAGTACTTC. The gene calls are TRBV6-5 and TRBJ2-7; TRBD1 matches at 11 bases. V shed 5 bases, J shed 7 bases, and the junction held 7 bases outside the gene matches. This CDR3 comprises 14 residues. Looked up from germline, CDR1 is MNHEY and CDR2 is SVGAGI.

The chain uses TRBV5-1 and TRBJ2-4, with D perhaps TRBD2 (6 bases). Germline V gene lookup returns CDR1 SGHRS and CDR2 YFSETQ. V was cut by 4 bases and J by 0 bases, with 14 bases left in between. The CDR3 has 16 residues. CDR3 protein: CASSHGGPLAKNIQYF. The CDR3 DNA follows: TGCGCCAGCAGCCACGGGGGACCCTTAGCCAAAAACATTCAGTACTTC.

The chain links TRBV6-5 to TRBJ1-5, with 9 bases matching TRBD1. With 6 bases clipped from V and 2 bases from J, the junction kept 5 bases outside the gene matches. CDR1 and CDR2 (germline): MNHEY, SVGAGI. The CDR3 is 15 residues long. This CDR3 reads CASRQGAVGNQPQHF. The CDR3, as DNA: TGTGCCAGCAGACAGGGGGCGGTTGGCAATCAGCCCCAGCATTTT.

The chain links TRBV24-1 to TRBJ1-2; 11 bases agree with TRBD1. The junction had 5 bases not matched to a gene; V was cut back by 7 bases and J by 8 bases. Germline V gene data show CDR1 as KGHDR and CDR2 as SFDVKD. The CDR3 covers 13 residues. CDR3 in amino acids: CATRKGQGGGYTF. DNA for the CDR3: TGTGCCACCAGAAAGGGACAGGGGGGAGGCTACACCTTC.

The chain is built from TRBV30 and TRBJ1-2; D gene uncertain. V was trimmed by 2 bases and J by 1 base, leaving 11 bases between them. The germline V gene encodes CDR1 GTSNPN and CDR2 SVGIG (reference sequence). The CDR3 is 14 amino acids. In DNA, the CDR3 is TGTGCCTGGAGTACAAGGAGGCATAACTATGGCTACACCTTC. Its translation: CAWSTRRHNYGYTF.

The CDR3 coding sequence is TGTGCCAGCAGCCTGGGGGCAAGGAGGAACGAGCAGTACTTC. Its translation: CASSLGARRNEQYF. The chain uses TRBV7-8 and TRBJ2-7; the D gene is possibly TRBD1 (6 bases). Germline V gene sequence: CDR1 SGHVS, CDR2 FQNEAQ. The CDR3 loop spans 14 amino acids. Between the trimmed V and J ends, which lost 5 bases and 5 bases, there was a span of 16 bases.